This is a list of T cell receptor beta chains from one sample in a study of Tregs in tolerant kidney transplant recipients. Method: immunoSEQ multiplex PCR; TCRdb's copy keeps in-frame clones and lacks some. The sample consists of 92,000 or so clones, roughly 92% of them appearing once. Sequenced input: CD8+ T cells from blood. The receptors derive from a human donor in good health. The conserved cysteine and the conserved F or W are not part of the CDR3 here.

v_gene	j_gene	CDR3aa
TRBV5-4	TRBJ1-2	ASSVGGEVYGYT
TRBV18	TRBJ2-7	ASSPPTGGRESYEQY
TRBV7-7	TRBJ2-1	ASSLTSGTGEQF
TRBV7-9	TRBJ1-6	ASSWWGKGYRENSPLH
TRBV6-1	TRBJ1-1	ASRADGHTEAF
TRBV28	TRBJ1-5	ASSLSGNQPQH
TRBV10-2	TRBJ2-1	ASRTYRDEQF
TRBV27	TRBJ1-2	ASGTTNYGYT
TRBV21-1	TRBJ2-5	ASPLAGEETQY
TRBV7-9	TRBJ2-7	ASSRDPDSVYEQY
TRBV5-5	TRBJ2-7	ASSSGTPLAGYEQY
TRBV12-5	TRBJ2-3	ASGPRGGERDTQY
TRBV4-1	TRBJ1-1	ASSRNAGTQAF
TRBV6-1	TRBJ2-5	ASSGSSVPLQETQY
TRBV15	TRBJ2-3	ATSRDRGGRADTQY
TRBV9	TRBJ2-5	ASSVSGGSGETQY
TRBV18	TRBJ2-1	ASSPGYNEQF
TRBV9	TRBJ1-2	ASSVDDPGTGGIY
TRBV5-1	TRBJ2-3	ASSSPGPPTRGDTQY
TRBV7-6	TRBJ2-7	ASSLATGVYEQY
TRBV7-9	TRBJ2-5	ASSLIWGNDQETQY
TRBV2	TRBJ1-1	ASSPNVMGTDEAF
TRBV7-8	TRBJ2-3	ASSLRGSADTQY
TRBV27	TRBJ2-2	ASSLGRGWGELF
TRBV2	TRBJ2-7	ASSAIRDVPYEQY
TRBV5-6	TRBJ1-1	ASKIGGARTEAF
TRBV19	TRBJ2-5	ASSKTDREETQY
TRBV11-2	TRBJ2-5	ASSSLAGETYQETQY
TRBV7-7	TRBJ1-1	ASSLVRGLWEAEAF
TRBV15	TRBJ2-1	ATSRTADYNEQF
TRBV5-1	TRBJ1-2	ASSLGDTHYGYT
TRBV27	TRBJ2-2	ASYRTGNTGELF
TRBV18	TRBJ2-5	ASSRTGDQETQY
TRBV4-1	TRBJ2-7	ASSQEEGEWGASSYEQY
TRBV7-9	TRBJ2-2	ASSSFTGELF
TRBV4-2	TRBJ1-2	ASSQALVSYGYT
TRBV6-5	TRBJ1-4	ASRAGFATNEKLF
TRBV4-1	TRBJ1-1	ASRFTRDSLKRAF
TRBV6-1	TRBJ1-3	ASQGKEGNTIY
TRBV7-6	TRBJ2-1	ASSLPSGGSYNEQF
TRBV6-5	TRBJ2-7	ASSSGSSSYEQY
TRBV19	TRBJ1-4	ASSPGTATNEKLF
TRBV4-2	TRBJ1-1	ASRDRDRGGGTEAF
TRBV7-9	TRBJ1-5	ASSFVTSGESNQPQH
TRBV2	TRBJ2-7	ASSPSGMPYEQY
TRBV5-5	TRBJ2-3	ASSLFTDTQY
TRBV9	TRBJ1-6	ASSINRVNSPLH
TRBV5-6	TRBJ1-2	ASSAGDYGYT
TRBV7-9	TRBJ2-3	ASSPRDRDIDTQY
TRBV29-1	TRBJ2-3	SGDENTDTQY
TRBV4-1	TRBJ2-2	ASSQEPAANTGELF
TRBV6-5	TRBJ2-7	ASSYWDGISSYEQY
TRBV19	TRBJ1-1	ASKATGVWNTEAF
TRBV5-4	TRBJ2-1	ASSRRQAPYNEQF